This TCR beta chain is from a study of shared clonotypes between healthy human individuals. At the level of the study: Used for every donor were three CD4 naive, three CD4 memory, two CD8 naive and one CD8 memory plate.

This CDR3 comprises 15 residues. Germline CDR1 MNHNS, CDR2 SASEGT. Trimming removed 6 bases from V and 2 bases from J; junction bases left unmatched: 10. In the source study's methods: Filtering differed, since immunoSEQ gave only junction sequences and no quality scores. Here immunoSEQ multiplex PCR was the method, and the copy in TCRdb shows in-frame clones only, minus some. The DNA was the basis for D and trimming; V, J and clone size are from that table. The table includes 2 million to 2.5 million clones, around 95% detected once. V and J are TRBV6-1 and TRBJ2-7; 7 positions match TRBD1. The source is a man aged 18 to 29 in good health. The sequenced sample consisted of naive CD4+ T cells sorted from blood. The subset was: CD45RA+ positively selected. Here the CDR3 DNA reads TGTGCCAGCAGACCGGACAGGAACCGACCCTACGAGCAGTACTTC. This gives the protein CASRPDRNRPYEQYF.